The 11 T cell receptor beta chains in this list originate from one sample, sequenced in a study of circulating tumor DNA in untreated peripheral T-cell lymphoma (dated by TCRdb to about 2021). Libraries were built with the immunoSEQ multiplex PCR assay. The table was pulled from immuneACCESS by TCRdb, which kept in-frame rearrangements only. Such tables lose some clones; where checked, under half of the loss comes from unresolved V genes, and the rest has no known cause. This sample gives 2,000 to 2,500 clones in total; roughly four fifths of them show up just once. The top ten hold around 33% of the sample. The specimen was tumor tissue. The receptors here all came from a human donor with peripheral T-cell lymphoma.

Here the CDR3 reads CASSPTFDLTGELFF. The CDR3 DNA reads as TGTGCCAGCAGCCCCACCTTCGACCTGACCGGGGAGCTGTTTTTT. The chain has TRBV11-3 and TRBJ2-2; D is ambiguous. In germline, CDR1 is SGHNT, CDR2 YENEEA. V was shortened by 5 bases and J by 5 bases, with 15 bases between the two germline ends. The CDR3 loop spans 15 amino acids.

The chain uses TRBV29-1 and TRBJ2-3, with D tentatively TRBD1 or TRBD2 (9 bases each). There are 20 residues in the CDR3. Germline V CDR1 and CDR2: SQVTM, ANQGSEA. Deletions cut 2 bases from V and 7 bases from J, with 34 bases between. The DNA of the CDR3 is TGCAGCGTTGAACTTCCCCCGGGACAGGGATTTAGCGGGAGTCCAAATACGCAGTATTTT. Translation gives CSVELPPGQGFSGSPNTQYF.

The chain has TRBV5-1 and TRBJ2-3, with a tentative D call TRBD2 (5 bases). The CDR3 is 15 amino acids. CDR1 and CDR2 from the germline V gene are SGHRS and YFSETQ. With 1 base removed from V and 0 bases from J, the gap between germline ends came to 9 bases. The CDR3 loop reads CASSLQTTSTDTQYF. CDR3 nucleotide sequence: TGCGCCAGCAGCTTGCAGACTACTAGCACAGATACGCAGTATTTT.

The chain combines TRBV19 with TRBJ1-4; unclear D gene. Trimming took off 4 bases at V and 8 bases at J, with 14 bases between the two ends. Germline CDR1 LNHDA, CDR2 SQIVND (reference sequence). This CDR3 has 14 amino acids. CDR3 DNA: TGTGCCAGTAGTACTCCCTCGGGCAGCGAAAAACTGTTTTTT. It codes for CASSTPSGSEKLFF.

The rearrangement links TRBV19 to TRBJ2-3, with a tentative D call TRBD1 (6 bases). Per germline, CDR1 LNHDA and CDR2 SQIVND (reference sequence). The V gene lost 4 bases and the J gene lost 2 bases, with 13 bases spanning the gap. The CDR3 runs to 15 residues. The chain's CDR3 is CASSSLDRHTDTQYF. As DNA, the CDR3 is TGTGCCAGTAGTAGTTTGGACAGACACACAGATACGCAGTATTTT.

This CDR3 is CSVGGQGRVEQYF. The CDR3 coding sequence is TGCAGCGTTGGAGGACAGGGTAGGGTCGAGCAGTACTTC. This chain joins TRBV29-1 and TRBJ2-7; 8 bases align to TRBD1. V gave up 4 bases and J gave up 6 bases; unmatched junction bases: 8. The length of the CDR3 is 13 residues. Germline V gene data show CDR1 as SQVTM and CDR2 as ANQGSEA.

The CDR3 bases are TGCGCCAGCAGCGGGCGGACAGGGAAAACAGATACGCAGTATTTT. It codes for CASSGRTGKTDTQYF. This rearrangement joins TRBV5-1 to TRBJ2-3; TRBD1 aligns across 8 bases. CDR3 length: 15 amino acids. CDR1 and CDR2 (germline): SGHRS, YFSETQ. The V segment lost 4 bases and the J segment 3 bases; nucleotides outside the gene matches: 7.

The CDR3 loop is CAISESGGGISYEQYF. As DNA, the CDR3 is TGTGCCATCAGTGAGTCTGGCGGGGGGATCTCCTACGAGCAGTACTTC. This chain uses TRBV10-3 with TRBJ2-7; the match to TRBD2 covers 8 bases. Germline CDR1 reads ENHRY; CDR2 reads SYGVKD. This CDR3 has 16 residues. Germline trimming cut 0 bases from V and 0 bases from J; bases unmatched to any gene: 4.

V is TRBV29-1 and J is TRBJ1-1; TRBD1 might be the D (6 bases). The V gene lost 4 bases and the J gene lost 6 bases, with 18 bases spanning the gap. The CDR3 has 14 residues. The germline gives CDR1 SQVTM, CDR2 ANQGSEA. CDR3 coding DNA: TGCAGCGTTGCTAGGACAGCCCGGGACCCTGAAGCTTTCTTT. This sequence encodes CSVARTARDPEAFF.

This clone was seen a single time. The V gene is TRBV6-8, the J gene TRBJ2-5; TRBD1 or TRBD2 may be the D gene (6 bases each). From germline, CDR1 is MNHGY and CDR2 SAAAGT. V was cut by 2 bases and J by 3 bases, with 13 bases left in between. The CDR3 covers 15 residues. This CDR3 reads CASSYGGRGKETQYF. The CDR3 DNA is TGTGCCAGCAGTTACGGGGGGCGAGGGAAAGAGACCCAGTACTTC.

The chain uses TRBV19 and TRBJ1-5; D is uncertain. Per the germline V gene, CDR1 is LNHDA and CDR2 is SQIVND (reference sequence). Between the trimmed V and J ends, which lost 7 bases and 4 bases, there was a span of 11 bases. The CDR3 is 13 amino acids. The chain's CDR3 is CASTTGVNQPQHF. DNA of the CDR3: TGTGCCAGTACCACCGGGGTGAATCAGCCCCAGCATTTT.